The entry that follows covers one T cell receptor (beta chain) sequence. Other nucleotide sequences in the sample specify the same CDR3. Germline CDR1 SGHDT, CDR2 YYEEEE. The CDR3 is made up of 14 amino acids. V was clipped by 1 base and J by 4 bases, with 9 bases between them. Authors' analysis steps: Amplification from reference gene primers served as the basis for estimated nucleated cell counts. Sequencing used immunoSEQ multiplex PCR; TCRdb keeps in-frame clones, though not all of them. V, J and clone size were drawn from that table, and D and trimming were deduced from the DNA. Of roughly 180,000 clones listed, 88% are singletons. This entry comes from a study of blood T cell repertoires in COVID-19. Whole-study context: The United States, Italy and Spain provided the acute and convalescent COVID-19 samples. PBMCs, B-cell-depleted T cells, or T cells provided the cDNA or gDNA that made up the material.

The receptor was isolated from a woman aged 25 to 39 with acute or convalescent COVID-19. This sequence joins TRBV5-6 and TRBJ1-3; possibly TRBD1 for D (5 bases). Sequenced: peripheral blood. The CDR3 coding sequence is TGTGCCAGCAGCTTGTATGGGGCCGGAAACACCATATATTTT. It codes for CASSLYGAGNTIYF.